These 15 T cell receptor delta chains originate from one sample sequenced in a study of gamma-delta T cells after stem cell transplantation. TCRdb re-processed the RT-PCR reads via CATT. This sample has some 2,400 delta-chain clones, with roughly a fifth found just once. Specimen: gamma-delta T cells. These TCRs come from a human donor. It is not recorded whose cells these are; they may come from a transplant donor.

DNA for the CDR3: TGTGCTCTTGGGGAACTCTCCTACCCCCGCCCGTGTACCGATAACCTCATCTTT. Translation: CALGELSYPRPCTDNLIF. The J gene was identified as TRDJ1, and no V gene was called; no check of the table's D call, TRDD3, against the DNA was made. This CDR3 has 18 amino acids.

This clone has a handful of counts. The gene calls are TRDV1 and TRDJ1; TRDD3 matches 7 bases. Looked up from germline, CDR1 is TSWWSYY and CDR2 is QGS. Unmatched junction bases numbered 21, after V lost 3 bases and J lost 8 bases. CDR3 length: 18 residues. The CDR3 coding sequence is TGTGCTCTTGGGGAGACTATTCCCAGAGTTGTACTGGGGATCAAACTCATCTTT. This gives the protein CALGETIPRVVLGIKLIF.

This clone has more than one count but fewer than ten. Given a much more abundant clone one base away, this may be a read error. The V call is TRDV2, the J call TRDJ3; TRDD3 aligns across 11 bases. Germline CDR1 GEAIGNYY, CDR2 EKD. The CDR3 is 20 residues long. The CDR3 bases are TGTGCCTGTGACACCGTTGGGGGATACGCGAGCTCCTGGGACACCCGACAGACGTTTTTC. Its protein is CACDTVGGYASSWDTRQTFF.

With regard to this clone: An end of the junction does not agree with germline; a read error may underlie this. V gene TRDV2 combines with J gene TRDJ3; 7 nucleotides align to TRDD3. The CDR3 contains 19 residues. Germline-derived CDR1 and CDR2 are GEAIGNYY and EKD. The CDR3 bases are TGTGCCTGTGACACCGTCCTGGGGGTCATCTCCTCGGACACCCGACAGATGTTTTTC. The encoded protein is CACDTVLGVISSDTRQMFF.

Of note for this clone: A read error may be the cause here, since a much bigger clone is one base away. V is TRDV2 and J is TRDJ1, with TRDD3 matching 9 bases. No J gene was available from TCRdb, and it was assigned here by a germline match of the DNA. The germline V gene has CDR1 GEAIGNYY and CDR2 EKD. The CDR3 runs to 20 residues. The chain's CDR3 is CACDTGGGILGREYTEKLIF. DNA of the CDR3: TGTGCCTGTGACACCGGTGGGGGGATACTCGGCCGAGAGTACACCGAAAAACTCATCTTT.

This rearrangement joins TRDV1 to TRDJ2; D is possibly TRDD3 (5 bases). The J gene, not given by TCRdb, was assigned here from a germline match of the nucleotide sequence. This CDR3 region has 19 residues. Trimming removed 1 base at V and 0 bases at J, with 18 bases between. From germline, CDR1 is TSWWSYY and CDR2 QGS. CDR3: CALGEPGGRGVALTAQLFF. The DNA of the CDR3 is TGTGCTCTTGGGGAACCCGGCGGCAGGGGGGTCGCTTTGACAGCACAACTCTTCTTT.

Although no V gene was called, TRDJ2 is the J gene; the table's D call, TRDD3, has no DNA check behind it. The CDR3 has 15 amino acids. The CDR3 sequence is CALGGLKGLTAQLFF. The CDR3 DNA reads TGTGCTCTTGGGGGACTAAAGGGGCTGACAGCACAACTCTTCTTT.

In this sample, this clone turned up a few times. This chain connects TRDV1 to TRDJ1, with 7 bases lining up with TRDD2. J gave up 4 bases and V 1 base, and 30 bases lay outside the gene matches. CDR1 TSWWSYY and CDR2 QGS come from the germline V gene. This CDR3 contains 23 residues. The CDR3 loop is CALGEREPYLPPHQGSRCDKLIF. The CDR3 nucleotides read TGTGCTCTTGGGGAACGGGAACCCTACCTTCCTCCACATCAGGGGAGCCGGTGCGATAAACTCATCTTT.

Concerning this clone: This may arise from a read error, as a much more abundant clone is one base away. Other DNA sequences from this sample encode an identical CDR3 as well. The J gene is uncalled and the V gene is TRDV2; the table assigns TRDD3, which was not confirmed against the DNA. CDR1 and CDR2 (germline): GEAIGNYY, EKD. This CDR3 is 18 amino acids long. CDR3 residues: CACDTGDTRTWDTRQMFF. DNA of the CDR3: TGTGCCTGTGACACCGGGGATACGCGGACCTGGGACACCCGACAAATGTTTTTC.

The gene calls are TRDV3 and TRDJ1, with D hard to call. Assignment of the J gene here rests on matching the DNA to germline, because TCRdb gives none. The CDR3 extends over 15 amino acids. Trimming stripped 4 bases from V and 2 bases from J, with 20 bases between. CDR1 and CDR2 (germline): TVYSNPD, GDNSRS (reference sequence). The CDR3 sequence: CASVSGFHPTDKLIF. The CDR3 coding sequence is TGTGCCTCTGTAAGTGGTTTCCACCCAACCGATAAACTCATCTTT.

CDR3 region: CALGEAVIREYTDKLIF. The DNA of the CDR3 is TGTGCTCTTGGGGAAGCGGTGATACGGGAGTACACCGATAAACTCATCTTT. The chain recombines TRDV1 with TRDJ1, with a tentative D call TRDD3 (6 bases). No J gene was available from TCRdb, and it was assigned here by a germline match of the DNA. Germline values: CDR1 TSWWSYY, CDR2 QGS. The CDR3 covers 17 residues. Trimming removed 2 bases from V and 0 bases from J, with 16 bases in between.

Only a few counts were recorded for this clone. It may be a read error: a sequence one base away is much more abundant. The chain combines TRDV2 with TRDJ3; a possible D gene is TRDD3 (6 bases). CDR1 is GEAIGNYY and CDR2 is EKD in the germline V gene. The CDR3 runs to 17 residues. The CDR3 sequence is CACDTWGGSWDTRHMFF. DNA for the CDR3: TGTGCCTGTGACACTTGGGGGGGCTCCTGGGACACCCGACATATGTTTTTC.

This clone is medium-sized in the sample. V is TRDV1 and J is TRDJ1; possibly TRDD3 for D (5 bases). The germline V gene encodes CDR1 TSWWSYY and CDR2 QGS. Trimming cost V 2 bases and J 5 bases, with 9 bases left between them. The CDR3 is made up of 13 amino acids. The CDR3 DNA sequence: TGTGCTCTTGGGGAAGGGGACCTAGATAAACTCATCTTT. Residues: CALGEGDLDKLIF.

The chain carries TRDV1 and TRDJ1, with a tentative D call TRDD3 (6 bases). The CDR3 extends over 13 amino acids. The V end lost 8 bases, the J end lost 7 bases, and 17 bases lay between the germline ends. Per germline, CDR1 TSWWSYY and CDR2 QGS. The CDR3 protein is CALNSGGTTKLIF. The CDR3 DNA is TGTGCTCTTAATTCGGGGGGGACCACTAAACTCATCTTT.

The genes are TRDV2 and TRDJ2; 10 bases are shared with TRDD3. Germline values: CDR1 GEAIGNYY, CDR2 EKD. The CDR3 contains 15 residues. Trimming at V came to 3 bases and at J to 6 bases, leaving 6 bases not matched to a gene. The CDR3 loop reads CACDPLGDRAAQLFF. The CDR3 DNA follows: TGTGCCTGTGACCCCCTGGGGGATAGGGCAGCACAACTCTTCTTT.